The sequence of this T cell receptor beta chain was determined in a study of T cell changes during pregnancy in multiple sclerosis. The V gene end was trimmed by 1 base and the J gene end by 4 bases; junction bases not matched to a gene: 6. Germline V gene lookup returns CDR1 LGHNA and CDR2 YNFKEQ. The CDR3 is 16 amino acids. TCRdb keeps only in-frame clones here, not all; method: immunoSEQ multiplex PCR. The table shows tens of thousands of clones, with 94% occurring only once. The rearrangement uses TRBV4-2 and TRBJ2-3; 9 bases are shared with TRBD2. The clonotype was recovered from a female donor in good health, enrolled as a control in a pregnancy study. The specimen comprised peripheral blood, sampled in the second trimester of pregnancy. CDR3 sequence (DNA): TGTGCCAGCAGCCAAGTGGCGGGAGGGAAGGCAGATACGCAGTATTTT. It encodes CASSQVAGGKADTQYF.